The clone carrying this T cell receptor (beta chain) has at least ten counts. TCRdb ran MiXCR on the 5' RACE reads and lists one entry per CDR3 protein. The data contain about 27,000 distinct CDR3 sequences, 4.4% of them seen just once; the ten biggest clones take up 9.5% to 12%. The germline V gene has CDR1 SGHKS and CDR2 YYEKEE (reference sequence). The CDR3 is made up of 16 amino acids. V lost 2 bases, J lost 1 base, and 6 bases stayed unmatched. This specimen comes from a study of early T cells in non-severe SARS-CoV-2 infection. The TCR sequence derives from an adult who was a healthcare worker with PCR-confirmed SARS-CoV-2 infection or an uninfected control (not recorded which). The chain employs TRBV5-5 and TRBJ2-7, with 10 bases that match TRBD2. The sequencing sample was made of whole blood. This chain's CDR3 is CASSLAGGTVSYEQYV. In DNA, the CDR3 is TGTGCCAGCAGCTTAGCGGGAGGGACGGTATCCTACGAGCAGTACGTC.